This T cell receptor (beta chain) was identified in a study of blood T cell repertoires in COVID-19. TCRdb's table, derived via immunoSEQ multiplex PCR, lists solely in-frame clones and lacks some. The sample comprises about 180,000 clones, more than 75% of which are singletons, and around a sixth rests with the top ten. The receptor was isolated from a person aged 65 to 85 with COVID-19, enrolled during active disease. Sample: peripheral blood.

Here the CDR3 reads CASGLLGNTIYF. DNA for the CDR3: TGTGCCAGTGGGCTGCTTGGAAACACCATATATTTT. The J gene is TRBJ1-3, the V gene TRBV19; D is uncertain. The V gene lost 8 bases and the J gene lost 3 bases, with 8 bases spanning the gap. The CDR3 has 12 amino acids. The germline V gene encodes CDR1 LNHDA and CDR2 SQIVND (reference sequence).